The TCR beta chain under discussion was sequenced for a study of control samples from healthy donors and cancer patients. Only in-frame clones appear in the TCRdb table, and some are missing; sequencing was by immunoSEQ multiplex PCR. The sample lists fewer than 120,000 clones, more than 75% occurring once. Trimming removed 1 base at V and 6 bases at J, with 7 bases between. Germline V gene data show CDR1 as SEHNR and CDR2 as FQNEAQ (reference sequence). This CDR3 is 13 amino acids long. The sample consisted of PBMCs. This chain joins TRBV7-9 and TRBJ1-5; no firm D call. The sequence was collected from a woman between 55 and 75 years old with lung cancer. CDR3 nucleotides: TGTGCCAGCAGCTTAGGGGAGGGTCAGCCCCAGCATTTT. As protein: CASSLGEGQPQHF.